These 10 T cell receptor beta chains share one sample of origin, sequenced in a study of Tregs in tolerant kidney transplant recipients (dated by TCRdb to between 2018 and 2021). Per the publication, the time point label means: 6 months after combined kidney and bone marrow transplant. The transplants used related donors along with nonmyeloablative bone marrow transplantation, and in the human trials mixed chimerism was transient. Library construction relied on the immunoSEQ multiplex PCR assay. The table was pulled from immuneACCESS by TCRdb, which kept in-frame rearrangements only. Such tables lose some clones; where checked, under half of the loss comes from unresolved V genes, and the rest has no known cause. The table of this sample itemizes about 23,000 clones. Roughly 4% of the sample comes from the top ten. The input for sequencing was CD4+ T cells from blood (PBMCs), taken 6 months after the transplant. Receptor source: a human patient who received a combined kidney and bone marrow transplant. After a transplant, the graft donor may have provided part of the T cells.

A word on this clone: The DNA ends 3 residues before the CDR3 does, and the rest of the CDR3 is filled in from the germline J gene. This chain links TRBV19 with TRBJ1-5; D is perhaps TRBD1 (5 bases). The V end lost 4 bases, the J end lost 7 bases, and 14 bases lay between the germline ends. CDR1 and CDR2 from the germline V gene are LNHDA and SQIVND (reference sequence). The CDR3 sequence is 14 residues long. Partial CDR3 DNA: TGTGCCAGTAGTACCCCAGGGAAGAGGCAGCCC. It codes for CASSTPGKRQP. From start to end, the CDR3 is CASSTPGKRQPQHF.

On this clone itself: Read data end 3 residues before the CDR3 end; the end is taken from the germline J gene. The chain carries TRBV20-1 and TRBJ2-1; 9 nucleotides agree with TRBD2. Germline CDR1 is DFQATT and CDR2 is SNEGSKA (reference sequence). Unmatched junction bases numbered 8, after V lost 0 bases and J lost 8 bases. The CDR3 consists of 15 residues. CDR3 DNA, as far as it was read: TGCAGTGCTAGAGATCAGCTAGCGGGGAGTTATGAG. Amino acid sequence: CSARDQLAGSYE. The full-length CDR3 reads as CSARDQLAGSYEQFF.

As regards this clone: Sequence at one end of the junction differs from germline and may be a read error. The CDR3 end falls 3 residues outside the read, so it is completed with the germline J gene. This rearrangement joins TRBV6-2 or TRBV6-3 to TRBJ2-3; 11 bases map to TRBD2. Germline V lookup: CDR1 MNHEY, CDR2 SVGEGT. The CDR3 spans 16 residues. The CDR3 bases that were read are TGTGCCAGCAGTTACAGCCTAGCGGGAGGCACCGATACG. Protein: CASSYSLAGGTDT. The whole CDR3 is CASSYSLAGGTDTQYF.

The sequenced CDR3 bases are TGTGCCAGCAGCTTCAACTGGAACACCGGGGAG. It translates to CASSFNWNTGE. The entire CDR3 protein is CASSFNWNTGELFF. The gene calls are TRBV7-2 and TRBJ2-2; D ambiguous. Read coverage stops 3 residues before the CDR3 terminus; the germline J gene supplies the remainder. Looked up from germline, CDR1 is SGHTA and CDR2 is FQGNSA. V lost 3 bases to trimming and J lost 1 base, with 6 bases between them. This CDR3 comprises 14 residues. Full variable domain (missing parts from reference TRBV7-2 and TRBJ2-2): GAGVSQSPSNKVTEKGKDVELRCDPISGHTALYWYRQSLGQGLEFLIYFQGNSAPDKSGLPSDRFSAERTGGSVSTLTIQRTQQEDSAVYLCASSFNWNTGELFFGEGSRLTVL.

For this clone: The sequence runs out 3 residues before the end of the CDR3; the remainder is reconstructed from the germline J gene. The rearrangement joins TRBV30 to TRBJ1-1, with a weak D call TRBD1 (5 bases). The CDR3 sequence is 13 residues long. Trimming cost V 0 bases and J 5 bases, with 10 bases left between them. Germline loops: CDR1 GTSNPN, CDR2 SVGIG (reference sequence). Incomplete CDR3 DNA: TGTGCCTGGAGTGTTGGGAGGGGAACTGAA. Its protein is CAWSVGRGTE. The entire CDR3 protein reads CAWSVGRGTEAFF.

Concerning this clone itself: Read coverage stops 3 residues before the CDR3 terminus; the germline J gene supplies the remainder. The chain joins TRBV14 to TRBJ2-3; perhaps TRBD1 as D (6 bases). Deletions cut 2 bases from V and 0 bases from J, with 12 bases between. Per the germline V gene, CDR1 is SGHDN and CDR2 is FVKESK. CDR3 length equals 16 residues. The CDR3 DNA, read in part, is TGTGCCAGCAGCCAACTACAGGGTTCTAGCACAGATACG. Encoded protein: CASSQLQGSSTDT. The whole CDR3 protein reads CASSQLQGSSTDTQYF.

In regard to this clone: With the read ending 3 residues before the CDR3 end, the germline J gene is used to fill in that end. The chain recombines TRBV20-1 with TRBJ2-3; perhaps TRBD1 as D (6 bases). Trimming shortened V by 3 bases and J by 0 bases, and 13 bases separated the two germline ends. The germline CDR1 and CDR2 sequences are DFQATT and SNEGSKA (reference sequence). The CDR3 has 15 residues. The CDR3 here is CSASPLDSSTDTQYF. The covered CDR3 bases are TGCAGTGCTAGCCCTCTGGACAGTAGCACAGATACG.

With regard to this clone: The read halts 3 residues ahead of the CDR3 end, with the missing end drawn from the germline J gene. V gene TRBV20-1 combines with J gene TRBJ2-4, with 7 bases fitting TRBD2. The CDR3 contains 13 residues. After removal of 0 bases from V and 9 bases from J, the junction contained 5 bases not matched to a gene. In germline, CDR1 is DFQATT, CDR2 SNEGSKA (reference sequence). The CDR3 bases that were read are TGCAGTGCTAGAGATAGAGGGGAGGGCATT. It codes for CSARDRGEGI. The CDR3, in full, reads CSARDRGEGIQYF.

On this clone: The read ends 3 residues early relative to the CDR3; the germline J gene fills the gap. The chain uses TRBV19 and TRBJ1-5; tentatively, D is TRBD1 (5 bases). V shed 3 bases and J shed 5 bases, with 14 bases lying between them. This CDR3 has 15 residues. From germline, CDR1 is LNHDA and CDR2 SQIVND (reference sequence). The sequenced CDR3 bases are TGTGCCAGTAGTATCGCGGACACCCCTGATCAGCCC. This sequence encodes CASSIADTPDQP. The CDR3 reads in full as CASSIADTPDQPQHF.

Partial CDR3 DNA: TGCGCCAGCAGTATGGGGGCGGTCACAGATACG. This codes for CASSMGAVTDT. The CDR3 as a whole reads CASSMGAVTDTQYF. The V gene is TRBV10-2, the J gene TRBJ2-3; a weak D match, TRBD1 (6 bases). The read ends 3 residues early relative to the CDR3; the germline J gene fills the gap. V lost 5 bases, J lost 2 bases, and 11 bases lay in between. The CDR3 is made up of 14 amino acids. Germline V gene sequence: CDR1 WSHSY, CDR2 SAAADI.